This T cell receptor beta chain is drawn from a study of response to subunit inactivated influenza vaccine. The study, taken as a whole, reports: Authors suggested few new T cells are recruited by each seasonal influenza vaccination.

A word on this clonotype: Its target is unknown.

The CDR3 loop spans 14 amino acids. Germline CDR1 SGHRS, CDR2 YFSETQ. Deletions cut 4 bases from V and 3 bases from J, with 14 bases between. TCRdb redid the calling of the RT-PCR reads with MiXCR, one entry per CDR3 protein. Of about 700,000 distinct CDR3 sequences listed, roughly 14% are singletons. The TCR comes from a man in his forties or fifties who received an inactivated influenza vaccine. The chain is built from TRBV5-1 and TRBJ2-7; D unclear. This material consisted of PBMCs from blood, taken around 14 days before vaccination. This CDR3 reads CASSPTPPGYEQYF. The CDR3 DNA reads as TGCGCCAGCAGCCCCACCCCCCCTGGCTACGAGCAGTACTTC.